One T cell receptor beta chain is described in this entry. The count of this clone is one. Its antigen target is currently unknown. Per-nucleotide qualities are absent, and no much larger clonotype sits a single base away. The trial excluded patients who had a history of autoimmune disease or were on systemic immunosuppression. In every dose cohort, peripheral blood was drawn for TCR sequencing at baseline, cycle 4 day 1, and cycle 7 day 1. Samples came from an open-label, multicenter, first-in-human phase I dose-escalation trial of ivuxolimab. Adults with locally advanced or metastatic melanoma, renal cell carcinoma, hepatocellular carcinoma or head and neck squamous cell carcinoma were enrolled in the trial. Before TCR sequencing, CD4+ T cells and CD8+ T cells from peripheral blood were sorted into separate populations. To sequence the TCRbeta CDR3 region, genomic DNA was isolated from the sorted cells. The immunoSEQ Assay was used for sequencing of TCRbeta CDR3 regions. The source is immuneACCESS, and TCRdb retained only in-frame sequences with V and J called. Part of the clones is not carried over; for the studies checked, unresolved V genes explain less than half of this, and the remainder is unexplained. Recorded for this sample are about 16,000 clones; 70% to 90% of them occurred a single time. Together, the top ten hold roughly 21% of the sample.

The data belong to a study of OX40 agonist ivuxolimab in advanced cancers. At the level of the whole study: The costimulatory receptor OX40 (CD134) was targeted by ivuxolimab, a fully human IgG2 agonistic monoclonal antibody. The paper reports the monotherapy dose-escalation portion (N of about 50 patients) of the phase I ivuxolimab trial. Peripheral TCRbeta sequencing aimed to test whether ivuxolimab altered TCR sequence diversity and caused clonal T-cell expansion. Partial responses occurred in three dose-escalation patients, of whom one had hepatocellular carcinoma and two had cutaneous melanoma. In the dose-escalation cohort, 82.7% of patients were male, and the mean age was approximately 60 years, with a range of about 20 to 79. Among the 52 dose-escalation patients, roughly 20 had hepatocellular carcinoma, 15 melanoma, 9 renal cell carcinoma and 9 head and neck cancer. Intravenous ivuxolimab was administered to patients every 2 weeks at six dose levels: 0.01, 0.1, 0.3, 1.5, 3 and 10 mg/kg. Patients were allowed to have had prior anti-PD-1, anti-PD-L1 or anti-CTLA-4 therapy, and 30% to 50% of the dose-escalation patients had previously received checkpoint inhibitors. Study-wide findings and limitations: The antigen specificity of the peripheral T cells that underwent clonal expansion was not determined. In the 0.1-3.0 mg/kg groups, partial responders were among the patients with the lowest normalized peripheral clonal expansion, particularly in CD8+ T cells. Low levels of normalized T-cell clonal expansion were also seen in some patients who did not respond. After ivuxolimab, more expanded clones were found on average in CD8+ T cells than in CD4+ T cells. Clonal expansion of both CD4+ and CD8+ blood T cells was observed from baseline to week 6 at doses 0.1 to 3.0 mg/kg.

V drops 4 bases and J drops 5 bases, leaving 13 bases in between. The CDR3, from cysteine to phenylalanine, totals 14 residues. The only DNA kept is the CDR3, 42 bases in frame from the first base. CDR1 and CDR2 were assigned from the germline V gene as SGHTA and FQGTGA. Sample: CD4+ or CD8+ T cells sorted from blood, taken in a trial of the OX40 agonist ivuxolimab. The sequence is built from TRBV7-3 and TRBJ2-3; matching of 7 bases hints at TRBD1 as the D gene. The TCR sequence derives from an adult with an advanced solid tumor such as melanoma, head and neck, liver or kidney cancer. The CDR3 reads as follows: CASSSPQGGDTQYF. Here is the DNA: TGTGCCAGCAGCTCCCCCCAGGGGGGAGATACGCAGTATTTT.